One sample yielded the 7 T cell receptor beta chains listed below, sequenced in a study of CD8 T cells in ankylosing spondylitis. One entry per CDR3 protein, called by TCRdb with MiXCR from the 5' RACE reads. The sample yields 150,000 to 200,000 distinct CDR3 sequences, around 20% seen once. The sequenced material came from blood, either unsorted or a sorted T cell fraction (not recorded which). The receptor set was obtained from a male donor with ankylosing spondylitis or in good health (not recorded which).

V usage is TRBV6-1 and J usage is TRBJ2-7; D gene uncertain. In germline, CDR1 is MNHNS, CDR2 SASEGT. The CDR3 covers 14 residues. Trimming removed 6 bases from V and 3 bases from J, with 15 bases in between. The CDR3 spells CASSERGLFYEQYF. CDR3 sequence (DNA): TGTGCCAGCAGCGAACGCGGCCTCTTCTACGAGCAGTACTTC.

This clonotype was counted only a few times. This chain links TRBV4-1 with TRBJ1-5; D gene unclear. V was pared by 0 bases and J by 5 bases, with 5 bases between. CDR3 length: 13 amino acids. Germline values: CDR1 MGHRA, CDR2 YSYEKL. DNA of the CDR3: TGCGCCAGCAGCCAAGATAGGGATCAGCCCCAGCATTTT. This encodes CASSQDRDQPQHF.

This clonotype was seen repeatedly, ten times or more. The chain has TRBV28 and TRBJ2-1; 12 bases map to TRBD1. The J segment lost 9 bases and the V segment lost 8 bases, leaving 8 bases of the junction unmatched. CDR3 length: 14 amino acids. Germline-derived CDR1 and CDR2 are MDHEN and SYDVKM. The CDR3 region is CASLAGQGASEQFF. CDR3 in DNA: TGTGCCAGCCTCGCGGGACAGGGGGCGAGTGAGCAGTTCTTC.

As for this clonotype: Being one base from a much bigger clone, this may be a read error. The gene calls are TRBV28 and TRBJ2-7; TRBD1 matches at 7 bases. This CDR3 comprises 14 residues. The V gene end was trimmed by 7 bases and the J gene end by 4 bases; junction bases not matched to a gene: 10. Germline loops: CDR1 MDHEN, CDR2 SYDVKM. The CDR3 coding sequence is TGTGCCAGCATAAGATTCAGGGGGAGATACGAGCAGTACTTC. Translated, it gives CASIRFRGRYEQYF.

This clonotype was seen a handful of times. J is TRBJ1-2 and V is TRBV20-1; 7 bases agree with TRBD1. The J segment lost 0 bases and the V segment lost 3 bases, leaving 10 bases of the junction unmatched. There are 16 residues in the CDR3. Germline V gene data show CDR1 as DFQATT and CDR2 as SNEGSKA (reference sequence). The CDR3 DNA sequence: TGCAGTGCTAGCGGAGGGGGCGCCTTAGCTAACTATGGCTACACCTTC. This codes for CSASGGGALANYGYTF.

This clonotype was detected ten times or more. J is TRBJ1-1 and V is TRBV5-1; TRBD1 agrees at 9 bases. V dropped 1 base and J dropped 1; count of bases not matched to a gene: 11. Germline CDR1 reads SGHRS; CDR2 reads YFSETQ. The CDR3 spans 18 residues. The CDR3 sequence is CASSLRGTMGQGNTEAFF. Here the CDR3 DNA reads TGCGCCAGCAGCTTGAGGGGGACCATGGGACAGGGGAACACTGAAGCTTTCTTT.

The genes are TRBV6-5 and TRBJ2-2; possibly TRBD1 or TRBD2 for D (7 bases each). Germline loops: CDR1 MNHEY, CDR2 SVGAGI. V was shortened by 7 bases and J by 3 bases, with 15 bases between the two germline ends. The CDR3 extends over 15 amino acids. This chain's CDR3 is CASIRGGADTGELFF. The CDR3, as DNA: TGTGCCAGCATCAGGGGGGGCGCGGACACCGGGGAGCTGTTTTTT.